These T cell receptor beta chains were read from a single sample in a study of CD8 T cells in Susac syndrome. Each CDR3 protein gets one entry after TCRdb re-called the immunoSEQ multiplex PCR reads with MiXCR. The table has about 130,000 distinct CDR3 sequences, around nine tenths seen once. Sequencing was performed on CD8+ T cells from PBMCs. These TCRs come from a human donor with multiple sclerosis. Both conserved end residues are part of each CDR3. The D gene is left open where the match is weak. Clone size is given for some rows only: seen once, a few or many times, or a class if the clone is expanded.

-	-	TRBV18	TRBJ2-7	CASSPSETSKAEQYF	TGTGCCAGCTCACCAAGCGAGACATCGAAGGCCGAGCAGTACTTC
-	-	TRBV27	TRBJ2-5	CASSLVGGSETQYF	TGTGCCAGCAGTTTAGTCGGAGGATCGGAGACCCAGTACTTC
TRBD2	-	TRBV6-5	TRBJ2-7	CASSWTSSNEQYF	TGTGCCAGCAGTTGGACTAGTTCAAACGAGCAGTACTTC
-	-	TRBV30	TRBJ2-2	CAWDADGELFF	TGTGCCTGGGACGCCGACGGGGAGCTGTTTTTT
TRBD1	-	TRBV27	TRBJ2-2	CASRPDRALNTGELFF	TGTGCCAGCAGGCCGGACAGGGCCCTTAACACCGGGGAGCTGTTTTTT
-	few	TRBV2	TRBJ2-7	CASTDTYEQYF	TGTGCCAGCACTGATACCTACGAGCAGTACTTC
-	-	TRBV4-1	TRBJ2-5	CASREAAGTQYF	TGCGCCAGCAGGGAAGCGGCAGGTACCCAGTACTTC
-	few	TRBV4-3	TRBJ2-7	CASSQDNEGLSSYEQYF	TGCGCCAGCAGCCAAGATAATGAGGGTTTGAGCTCCTACGAGCAGTACTTC
TRBD1	-	TRBV5-1	TRBJ1-1	CASSWGTGGDTEAFF	TGCGCCAGCAGCTGGGGGACAGGGGGTGACACTGAAGCTTTCTTT
TRBD1	-	TRBV27	TRBJ2-7	CASSPTGGEQYF	TGTGCCAGCAGCCCGACAGGGGGCGAGCAGTACTTC
-	-	TRBV7-2	TRBJ1-4	CASSLIPVPTNEKLFF	TGTGCCAGCAGCCTTATTCCGGTCCCAACTAATGAAAAACTGTTTTTT
-	-	TRBV4-1	TRBJ2-7	CASSQGRAVLAEQYF	TGCGCCAGCAGCCAAGGGAGGGCTGTCCTTGCGGAGCAGTACTTC
-	-	TRBV6-2/TRBV6-3	TRBJ1-5	CASSYSRGQPQHF	TGTGCCAGCAGTTACTCCCGGGGGCAGCCCCAGCATTTT
-	-	TRBV3-1	TRBJ1-1	CASSQVGYTEAFF	TGTGCCAGCAGCCAAGTGGGATACACTGAAGCTTTCTTT
-	-	TRBV29-1	TRBJ2-2	CSVLITGFAGELFF	TGCAGCGTCCTTATAACGGGGTTCGCCGGGGAGCTGTTTTTT
-	-	TRBV6-5	TRBJ2-7	CASSYGGEGEQYF	TGTGCCAGCAGTTACGGGGGTGAAGGAGAGCAGTACTTC
TRBD2	few	TRBV30	TRBJ2-7	CAWSGGTSGLYEQYF	TGTGCCTGGAGTGGCGGGACTAGCGGACTATACGAGCAGTACTTC
-	-	TRBV29-1	TRBJ2-5	CSVSGLQETQYF	TGCAGCGTTTCGGGTCTCCAAGAGACCCAGTACTTC
-	-	TRBV3-1	TRBJ2-3	CASSQGPNTDTQYF	TGTGCCAGCAGCCAAGGCCCCAACACAGATACGCAGTATTTT
-	once	TRBV4-3	TRBJ2-3	CASSAGGTDTQYF	TGCGCCAGCAGCGCTGGGGGGACAGATACGCAGTATTTT
-	-	TRBV5-1	TRBJ2-7	CASSLRVEQNEQYF	TGCGCCAGCAGCTTGCGAGTAGAGCAGAACGAGCAGTACTTC
-	-	TRBV4-3	TRBJ2-5	CASSQDGQPEETQYF	TGCGCCAGCAGCCAAGATGGCCAGCCTGAAGAGACCCAGTACTTC
TRBD2	-	TRBV9	TRBJ2-1	CASSAGLGVGDEQFF	TGTGCCAGCAGCGCGGGACTAGGCGTGGGCGATGAGCAGTTCTTC
-	-	TRBV20-1	TRBJ2-7	CSARSPQRKDEYEQYF	TGCAGTGCTAGGTCCCCCCAGCGAAAAGACGAGTACGAGCAGTACTTC
-	-	TRBV12-3/TRBV12-4	TRBJ1-5	CASSPGPGQGDQPQHF	TGTGCCAGCAGCCCGGGACCCGGGCAGGGCGATCAGCCCCAGCATTTT
-	-	TRBV27	TRBJ2-7	CASSYGSASAEQYF	TGTGCCAGCAGTTACGGTTCCGCTAGTGCCGAGCAGTACTTC
TRBD1	-	TRBV7-2	TRBJ1-1	CASTGQLNTEAFF	TGTGCCAGCACGGGACAGTTGAACACTGAAGCTTTCTTT
-	few	TRBV29-1	TRBJ1-1	CSVPSRTEAFF	TGCAGCGTCCCTAGTCGGACTGAAGCTTTCTTT
-	-	TRBV20-1	TRBJ2-1	CSARDPAAYNEQFF	TGCAGTGCTAGAGATCCAGCGGCCTACAATGAGCAGTTCTTC
-	-	TRBV6-2/TRBV6-3	TRBJ2-5	CASSYIQPQETQYF	TGTGCCAGCAGTTACATCCAGCCTCAAGAGACCCAGTACTTC
TRBD1	-	TRBV12-3/TRBV12-4	TRBJ1-2	CASSFGDRLNYGYTF	TGTGCCAGCAGTTTTGGGGACAGACTAAACTATGGCTACACCTTC
-	once	TRBV6-6	TRBJ2-2	CASTPPGLENTGELFF	TGTGCCAGCACACCCCCCGGACTGGAGAACACCGGGGAGCTGTTTTTT
-	-	TRBV4-3	TRBJ1-3	CASSQVGFPGPGNTIYF	TGCGCCAGCAGCCAAGTCGGGTTCCCGGGACCCGGAAACACCATATATTTT
-	-	TRBV2	TRBJ2-1	CASIVGGGFWDEQFF	TGTGCCAGCATAGTAGGAGGGGGTTTCTGGGATGAGCAGTTCTTC
-	-	TRBV7-9	TRBJ2-7	CASTPTDYEQYF	TGTGCCAGCACCCCGACCGATTACGAGCAGTACTTC
-	-	TRBV5-6	TRBJ2-1	CASSPLSSYAYNEQFF	TGTGCCAGCAGCCCTCTCTCGAGTTATGCCTACAATGAGCAGTTCTTC
-	-	TRBV7-8	TRBJ2-2	CASSFMVSTGELFF	TGTGCCAGCAGCTTTATGGTCAGCACCGGGGAGCTGTTTTTT
TRBD2	-	TRBV27	TRBJ2-6	CASSLASGSGGANVLTF	TGTGCCAGCAGTTTGGCTAGCGGGAGCGGTGGGGCCAACGTCCTGACTTTC
TRBD1	once	TRBV28	TRBJ1-5	CASSRLGQGTNLGDQPQHF	TGTGCCAGCAGTCGATTGGGACAGGGGACCAATTTGGGGGATCAGCCCCAGCATTTT
-	-	TRBV5-6	TRBJ2-2	CASSLNEQFLSGELFF	TGTGCCAGCAGCTTGAATGAACAGTTCTTGTCCGGGGAGCTGTTTTTT
-	-	TRBV15	TRBJ2-2	CATSKQGGPGELFF	TGTGCCACCAGCAAACAGGGAGGACCCGGGGAGCTGTTTTTT
TRBD2	-	TRBV20-1	TRBJ2-7	CSARDILAGEPYEQYF	TGCAGTGCTAGAGATATCCTAGCGGGAGAGCCCTACGAGCAGTACTTC
-	-	TRBV15	TRBJ2-7	CATSRVPKAEGSEQYF	TGTGCCACCAGCAGAGTACCGAAAGCGGAGGGAAGCGAGCAGTACTTC
TRBD2	-	TRBV28	TRBJ2-5	CSCSGTTSETQYF	TGTTCCTGTAGCGGGACTACGTCGGAGACCCAGTACTTC
-	-	TRBV6-2/TRBV6-3	TRBJ1-2	CASSQRTDNYGYTF	TGTGCCAGCAGTCAACGGACAGATAACTATGGCTACACCTTC
TRBD1	-	TRBV23-1	TRBJ1-2	CASSYPPRVGTGKEDYGYTF	TGCGCCAGCAGTTACCCGCCGCGTGTGGGGACAGGGAAAGAGGACTATGGCTACACCTTC
TRBD1	-	TRBV6-1	TRBJ2-2	CASISFGTGVTGELFF	TGTGCCAGCATATCCTTCGGGACAGGGGTAACCGGGGAGCTGTTTTTT